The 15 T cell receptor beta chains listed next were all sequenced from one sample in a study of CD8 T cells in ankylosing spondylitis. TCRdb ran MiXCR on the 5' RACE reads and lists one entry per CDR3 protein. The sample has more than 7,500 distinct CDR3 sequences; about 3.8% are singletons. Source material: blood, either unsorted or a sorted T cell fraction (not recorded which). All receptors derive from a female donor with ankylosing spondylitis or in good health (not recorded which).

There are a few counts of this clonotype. In DNA, the CDR3 is TGTGCCAGCAGCGTAGGGGGCGAGGAGCAGTACTTC. Amino acid sequence: CASSVGGEEQYF. V gene TRBV9 combines with J gene TRBJ2-7; possible D gene TRBD1, 5 bases. The germline V gene encodes CDR1 SGDLS and CDR2 YYNGEE. V was cut by 0 bases and J by 7 bases, with 8 bases left in between. The CDR3 runs 12 residues.

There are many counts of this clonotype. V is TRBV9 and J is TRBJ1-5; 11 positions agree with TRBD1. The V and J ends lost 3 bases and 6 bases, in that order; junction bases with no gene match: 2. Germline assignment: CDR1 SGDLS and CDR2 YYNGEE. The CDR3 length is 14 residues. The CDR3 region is CASSGGTGGQPQHF. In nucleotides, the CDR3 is TGTGCCAGCAGCGGAGGGACAGGGGGTCAGCCCCAGCATTTT.

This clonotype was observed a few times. CDR3 nucleotide sequence: TGTGCCAGCAGCCCAGGAGGGGGGCCCTCCCAAGATACGCAGTATTTT. Protein product: CASSPGGGPSQDTQYF. The chain uses TRBV9 and TRBJ2-3, with D perhaps assigned TRBD1 or TRBD2 (6 bases each). This CDR3 has 16 residues. The germline V gene encodes CDR1 SGDLS and CDR2 YYNGEE. Trimming took 4 bases from V and 5 from J, leaving 20 bases between them. The whole variable domain, filled in from reference TRBV9 and TRBJ2-3, reads DSGVTQTPKHLITATGQRVTLRCSPRSGDLSVYWYQQSLDQGLQFLIQYYNGEERAKGNILERFSAQQFPDLHSELNLSSLELGDSALYFCASSPGGGPSQDTQYFGPGTRLTVL.

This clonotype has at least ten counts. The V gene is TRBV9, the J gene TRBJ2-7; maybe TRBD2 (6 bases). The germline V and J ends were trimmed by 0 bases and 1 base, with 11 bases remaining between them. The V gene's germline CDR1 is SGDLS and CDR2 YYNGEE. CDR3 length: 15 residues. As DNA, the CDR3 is TGTGCCAGCAGCGTAGGCAGGGAGGTTTCCTACGAGCAGTACTTC. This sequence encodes CASSVGREVSYEQYF.

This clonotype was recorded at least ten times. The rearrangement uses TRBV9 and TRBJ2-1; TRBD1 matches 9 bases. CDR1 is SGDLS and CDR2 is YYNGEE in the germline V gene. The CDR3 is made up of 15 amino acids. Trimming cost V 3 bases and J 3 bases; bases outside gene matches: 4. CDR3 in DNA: TGTGCCAGCAGCGGGGGGACAGGGTACTACAATGAGCAGTTCTTC. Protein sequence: CASSGGTGYYNEQFF.

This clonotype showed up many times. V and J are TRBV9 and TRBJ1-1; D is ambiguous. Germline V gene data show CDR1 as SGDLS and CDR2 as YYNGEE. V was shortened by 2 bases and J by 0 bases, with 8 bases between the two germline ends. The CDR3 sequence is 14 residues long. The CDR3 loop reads CASSVFSMNTEAFF. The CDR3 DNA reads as TGTGCCAGCAGCGTCTTCAGCATGAACACTGAAGCTTTCTTT.

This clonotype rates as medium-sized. This chain's CDR3 is CASSAGRASWGYTF. DNA of the CDR3: TGTGCCAGCAGCGCTGGGAGGGCCTCTTGGGGCTACACCTTC. The V and J genes are TRBV9 and TRBJ1-2, with no clear D. This CDR3 is built from 14 residues. Germline loops: CDR1 SGDLS, CDR2 YYNGEE. Trimming stripped 3 bases from V and 8 bases from J, with 17 bases between.

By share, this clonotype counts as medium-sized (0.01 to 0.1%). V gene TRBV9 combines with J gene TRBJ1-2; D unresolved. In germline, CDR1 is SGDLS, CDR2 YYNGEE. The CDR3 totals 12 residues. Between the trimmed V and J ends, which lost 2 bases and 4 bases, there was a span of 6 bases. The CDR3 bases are TGTGCCAGCAGCGTTTCGGGCTATGGCTACACCTTC. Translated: CASSVSGYGYTF.

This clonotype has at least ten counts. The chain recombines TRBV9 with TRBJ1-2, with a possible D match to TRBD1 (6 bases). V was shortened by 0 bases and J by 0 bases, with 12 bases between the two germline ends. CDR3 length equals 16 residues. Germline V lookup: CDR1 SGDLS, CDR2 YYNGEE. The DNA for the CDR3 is TGTGCCAGCAGCGTAGACAGGGCCGTAGCTAACTATGGCTACACCTTC. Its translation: CASSVDRAVANYGYTF.

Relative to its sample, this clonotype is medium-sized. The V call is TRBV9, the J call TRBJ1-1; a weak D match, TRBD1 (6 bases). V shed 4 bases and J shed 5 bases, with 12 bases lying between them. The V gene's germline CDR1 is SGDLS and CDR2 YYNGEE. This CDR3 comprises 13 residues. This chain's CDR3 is CASSTGTGTEAFF. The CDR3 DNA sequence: TGTGCCAGCAGCACAGGGACGGGAACTGAAGCTTTCTTT.

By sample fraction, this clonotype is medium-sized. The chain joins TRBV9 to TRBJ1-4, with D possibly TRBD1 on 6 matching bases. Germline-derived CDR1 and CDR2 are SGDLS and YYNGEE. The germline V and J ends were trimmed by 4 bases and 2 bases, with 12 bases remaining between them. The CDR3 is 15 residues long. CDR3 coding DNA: TGTGCCAGCAGCCCGAGAGGGGGGACTAATGAAAAACTGTTTTTT. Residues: CASSPRGGTNEKLFF.

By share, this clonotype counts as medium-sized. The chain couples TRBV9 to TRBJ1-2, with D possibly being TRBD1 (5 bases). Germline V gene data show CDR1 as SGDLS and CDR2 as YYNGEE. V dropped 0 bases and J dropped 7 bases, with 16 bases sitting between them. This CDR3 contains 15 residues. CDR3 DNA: TGTGCCAGCAGCGTAGTCGACAGTAGCTCCTCTGGCTACACCTTC. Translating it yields CASSVVDSSSSGYTF.

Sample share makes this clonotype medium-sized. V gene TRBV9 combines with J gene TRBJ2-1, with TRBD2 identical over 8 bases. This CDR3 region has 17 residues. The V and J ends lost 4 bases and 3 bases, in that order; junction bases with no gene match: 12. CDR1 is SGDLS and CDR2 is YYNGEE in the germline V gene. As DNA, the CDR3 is TGTGCCAGCAGCCTGCTAGCGGGCTCTCCTCTCTACAATGAGCAGTTCTTC. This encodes CASSLLAGSPLYNEQFF.

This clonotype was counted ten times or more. The CDR3 coding sequence is TGTGCCAGCAGCAAAGGTGACGGGGGGTCCTACAATGAGCAGTTCTTC. This codes for CASSKGDGGSYNEQFF. The chain has TRBV9 and TRBJ2-1; 7 nucleotides line up with TRBD2. This CDR3 comprises 16 residues. Germline lookup yields CDR1 SGDLS and CDR2 YYNGEE. V shed 4 bases and J 1 base; nucleotides not matched to a gene: 8.

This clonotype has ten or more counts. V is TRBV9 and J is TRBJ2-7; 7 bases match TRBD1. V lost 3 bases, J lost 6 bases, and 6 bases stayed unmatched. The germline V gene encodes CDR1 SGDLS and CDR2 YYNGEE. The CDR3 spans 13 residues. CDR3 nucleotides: TGTGCCAGCAGCGGGCGACAGGGTCTCGAGCAGTACTTC. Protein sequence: CASSGRQGLEQYF.